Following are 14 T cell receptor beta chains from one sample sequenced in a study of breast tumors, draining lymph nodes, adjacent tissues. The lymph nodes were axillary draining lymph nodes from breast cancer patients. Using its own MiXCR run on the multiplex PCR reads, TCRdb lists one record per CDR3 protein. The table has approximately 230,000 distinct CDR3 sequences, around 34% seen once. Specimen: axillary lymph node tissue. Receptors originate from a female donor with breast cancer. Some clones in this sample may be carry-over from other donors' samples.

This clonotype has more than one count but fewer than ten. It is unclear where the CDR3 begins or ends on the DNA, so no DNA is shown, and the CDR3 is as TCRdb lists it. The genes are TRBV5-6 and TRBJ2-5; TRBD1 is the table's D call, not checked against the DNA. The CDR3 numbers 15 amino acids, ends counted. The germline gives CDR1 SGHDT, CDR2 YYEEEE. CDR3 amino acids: CASSLVGPGEETQYF.

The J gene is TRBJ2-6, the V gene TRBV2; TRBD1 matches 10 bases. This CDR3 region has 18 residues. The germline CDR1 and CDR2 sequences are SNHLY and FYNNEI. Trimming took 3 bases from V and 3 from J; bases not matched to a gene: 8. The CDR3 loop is CASSDPWDRGFGANVLTF. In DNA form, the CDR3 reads TGTGCCAGCAGTGATCCCTGGGACAGGGGCTTTGGGGCCAACGTCCTGACTTTC.

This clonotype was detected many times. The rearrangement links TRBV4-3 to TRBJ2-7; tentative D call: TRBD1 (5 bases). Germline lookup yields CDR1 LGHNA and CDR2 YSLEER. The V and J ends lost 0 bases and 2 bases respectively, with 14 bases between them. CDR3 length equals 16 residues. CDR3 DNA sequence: TGCGCCAGCAGCCAAGATCGTTCAGGGTTGACCTACGAGCAGTACTTC. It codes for CASSQDRSGLTYEQYF.

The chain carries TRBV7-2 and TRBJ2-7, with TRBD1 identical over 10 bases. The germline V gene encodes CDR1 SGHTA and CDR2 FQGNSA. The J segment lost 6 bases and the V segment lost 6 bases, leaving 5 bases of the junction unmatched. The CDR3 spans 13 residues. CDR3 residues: CASRRDRGSEQYF. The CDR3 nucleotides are TGTGCCAGCAGACGGGACAGGGGAAGCGAGCAGTACTTC.

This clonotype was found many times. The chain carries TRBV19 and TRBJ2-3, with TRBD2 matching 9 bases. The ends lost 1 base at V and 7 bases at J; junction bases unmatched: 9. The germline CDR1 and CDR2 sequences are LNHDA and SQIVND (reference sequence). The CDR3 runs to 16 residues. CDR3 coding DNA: TGTGCCAGTAGTATAGTTCGCGGGGGGGCCGGGAATACGCAGTATTTT. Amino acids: CASSIVRGGAGNTQYF.

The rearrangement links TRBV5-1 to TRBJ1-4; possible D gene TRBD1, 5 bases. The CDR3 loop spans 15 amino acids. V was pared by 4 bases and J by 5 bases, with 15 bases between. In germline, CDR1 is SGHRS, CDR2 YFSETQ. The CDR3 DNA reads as TGCGCCAGCAGCCCCGAGGGGTTGGGAAATGAAAAACTGTTTTTT. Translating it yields CASSPEGLGNEKLFF.

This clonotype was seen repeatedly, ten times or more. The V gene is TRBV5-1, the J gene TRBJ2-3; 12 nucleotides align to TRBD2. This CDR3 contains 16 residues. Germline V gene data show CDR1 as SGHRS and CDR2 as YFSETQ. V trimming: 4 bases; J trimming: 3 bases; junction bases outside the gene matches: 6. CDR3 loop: CASSPTGTSGTDTQYF. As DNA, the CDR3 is TGCGCCAGCAGCCCGACCGGGACTAGCGGGACAGATACGCAGTATTTT.

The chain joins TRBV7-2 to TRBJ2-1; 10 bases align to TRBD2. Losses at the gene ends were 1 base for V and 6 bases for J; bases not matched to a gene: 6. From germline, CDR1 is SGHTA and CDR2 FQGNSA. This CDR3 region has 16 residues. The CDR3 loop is CASSLGLAGARNEQFF. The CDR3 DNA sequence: TGTGCCAGCAGCTTAGGACTAGCGGGCGCCCGCAATGAGCAGTTCTTC.

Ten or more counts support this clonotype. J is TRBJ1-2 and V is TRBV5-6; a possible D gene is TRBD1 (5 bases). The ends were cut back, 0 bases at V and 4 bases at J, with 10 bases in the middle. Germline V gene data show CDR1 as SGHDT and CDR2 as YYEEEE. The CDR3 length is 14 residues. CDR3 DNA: TGTGCCAGCAGCTTGGCCTGGGGCAGCTATGGCTACACCTTC. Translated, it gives CASSLAWGSYGYTF.

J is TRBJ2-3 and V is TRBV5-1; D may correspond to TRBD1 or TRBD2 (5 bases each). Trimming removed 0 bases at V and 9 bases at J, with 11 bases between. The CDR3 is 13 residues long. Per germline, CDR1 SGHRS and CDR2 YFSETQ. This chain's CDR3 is CASSLEGSYTQYF. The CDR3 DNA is TGCGCCAGCAGCTTGGAGGGGAGCTACACGCAGTATTTT.

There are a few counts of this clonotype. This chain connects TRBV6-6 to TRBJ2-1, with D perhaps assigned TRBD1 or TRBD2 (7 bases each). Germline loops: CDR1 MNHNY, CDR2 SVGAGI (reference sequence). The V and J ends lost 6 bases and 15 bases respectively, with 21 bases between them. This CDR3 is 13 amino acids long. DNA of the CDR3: TGTGCCAGCAGCCCCCTAGGGGGCGGGAGTGTGTTCTTC. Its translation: CASSPLGGGSVFF.

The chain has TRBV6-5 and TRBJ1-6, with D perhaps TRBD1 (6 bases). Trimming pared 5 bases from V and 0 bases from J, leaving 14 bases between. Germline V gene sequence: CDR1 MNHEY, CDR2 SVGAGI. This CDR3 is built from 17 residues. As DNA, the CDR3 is TGTGCCAGCAGTCACCCAGGGGTTGGCTCCTATAATTCACCCCTCCACTTT. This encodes CASSHPGVGSYNSPLHF.

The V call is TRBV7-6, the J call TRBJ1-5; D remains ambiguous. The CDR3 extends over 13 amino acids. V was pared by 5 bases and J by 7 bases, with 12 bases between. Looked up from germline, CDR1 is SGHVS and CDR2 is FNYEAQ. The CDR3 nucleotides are TGTGCCAGCAGCCGGCGGGCCAGACAGCCCCAGCATTTT. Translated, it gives CASSRRARQPQHF.

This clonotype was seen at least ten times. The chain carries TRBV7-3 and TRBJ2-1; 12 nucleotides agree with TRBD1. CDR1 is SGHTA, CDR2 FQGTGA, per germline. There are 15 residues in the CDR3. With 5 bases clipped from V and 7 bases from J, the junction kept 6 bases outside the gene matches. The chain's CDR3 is CASSAGDRGPNEQFF. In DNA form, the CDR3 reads TGTGCCAGCAGCGCGGGGGACAGGGGGCCTAATGAGCAGTTCTTC.